This T cell receptor beta chain was documented in a study of OX40 agonist ivuxolimab in advanced cancers. Study-level background: Ivuxolimab was a fully human IgG2 agonistic monoclonal antibody targeting the costimulatory receptor OX40 (CD134). Prior anti-PD-1, anti-PD-L1 or anti-CTLA-4 therapy was permitted, and checkpoint inhibitors had been received by about 37% of dose-escalation patients. The point of sequencing TCRbeta in the periphery was to test whether ivuxolimab changed TCR sequence diversity and drove clonal T-cell expansion. Intravenous ivuxolimab was administered to patients every 2 weeks at six dose levels: 0.01, 0.1, 0.3, 1.5, 3 and 10 mg/kg. The paper reports the monotherapy dose-escalation portion (N of about 50 patients) of the phase I ivuxolimab trial. Partial responses were achieved by three dose-escalation patients, of whom one had hepatocellular carcinoma and two had cutaneous melanoma. Among the approximately 50 dose-escalation patients, some 19 had hepatocellular carcinoma, around 15 melanoma, 9 renal cell carcinoma and 9 head and neck cancer. In the dose-escalation cohort, more than 75% of patients were male, and the mean age was approximately 60 years, with a range of 23 to 79. Paper-wide results and their limitations: In the 0.1-3.0 mg/kg groups, partial responders had among the lowest normalized peripheral clonal expansion, particularly in CD8+ T cells. The antigen specificity of the clonally expanded peripheral T cells was not determined. At doses of 0.1 to 3.0 mg/kg, clonal expansion of both CD4+ and CD8+ blood T cells was observed from baseline to week 6. After ivuxolimab, more expanded clones were found on average in CD8+ T cells than in CD4+ T cells. Low levels of normalized T-cell clonal expansion were also seen in some nonresponding patients.

Of note for this clone: The antigen it recognizes is unknown. No clone much larger than this one lies a single base away; base qualities are absent.

Genomic DNA was isolated from the sorted cells so that the TCRbeta CDR3 region could be sequenced. The immunoSEQ Assay was used to sequence the TCRbeta CDR3 regions. The source is immuneACCESS, and TCRdb retained only in-frame sequences with V and J called. Part of the clones is not carried over; for the studies checked, unresolved V genes explain less than half of this, and the remainder is unexplained. Across this sample there are tens of thousands of clones, with around 80% seen only once. 5.5% of the sample belongs to the ten largest clones. Patients with a history of autoimmune disease or receiving systemic immunosuppression were excluded from the trial. In every dose cohort, peripheral blood was drawn for TCR sequencing at baseline, cycle 4 day 1, and cycle 7 day 1. The samples were taken from a phase I, first-in-human, multicenter, open-label dose-escalation trial of ivuxolimab. Adults with locally advanced or metastatic melanoma, renal cell carcinoma, hepatocellular carcinoma or head and neck squamous cell carcinoma were enrolled in the trial. Before TCR sequencing, CD4+ T cells and CD8+ T cells from peripheral blood were sorted into separate populations.

The CDR3 runs 15 residues from the cysteine to the phenylalanine. The CDR3 DNA has 45 bases and is translated from base 1. Relative to germline, V is missing 6 bases and J is missing 1 base, with 3 bases of the junction outside any gene match. CDR1 MRHNA and CDR2 SNTAGT are derived from the germline V gene. Recombination joined TRBV6-4 with TRBJ2-3, and TRBD1 matches 11 of the central bases. The specimen was CD4+ or CD8+ T cells sorted from blood, collected in a trial of the OX40 agonist ivuxolimab. This receptor was taken from an adult with an advanced solid tumor such as melanoma, head and neck, liver or kidney cancer. The nucleotides read TGTGCCAGCAGCGCGGGACAGGGGGGCACAGATACGCAGTATTTT. It translates as CASSAGQGGTDTQYF.